The 21 T cell receptor beta chains listed next were all sequenced from one sample in a study of T-cell memory formation after mild COVID-19. TCRdb passed the 5' RACE reads through MiXCR, listing each CDR3 protein once. The sample has 350,000 to 500,000 distinct CDR3 sequences; roughly a quarter are singletons. Sequencing used PBMCs or a T cell subset sorted from them (not recorded which). These receptors were obtained from an adult woman who had mild COVID-19 (a few samples of this study predate the infection). Cell type and time point are not known.

This clonotype turned up a few times. J is TRBJ2-1 and V is TRBV9, with 10 bases lining up with TRBD2. V dropped 3 bases and J dropped 0; count of bases not matched to a gene: 9. Germline V CDR1 and CDR2: SGDLS, YYNGEE. The CDR3 sequence is 18 residues long. The CDR3 bases are TGTGCCAGCAGCGGATCCCTGTTAGCGGGGGGCTCCTACAATGAGCAGTTCTTC. This translates into CASSGSLLAGGSYNEQFF.

This clonotype has a handful of counts. The chain uses TRBV29-1 and TRBJ2-7, with D tentatively TRBD1 or TRBD2 (6 bases each). This CDR3 contains 13 residues. The germline V gene encodes CDR1 SQVTM and CDR2 ANQGSEA. V lost 8 bases and J 7 bases, leaving 21 bases between the germline ends. This CDR3 reads CSMIKGKGGEQYF. CDR3 sequence (DNA): TGCAGCATGATAAAGGGGAAGGGGGGAGAGCAGTACTTC.

The rearrangement uses TRBV5-1 and TRBJ1-1, with D perhaps TRBD1 (6 bases). Between the trimmed V and J ends, which lost 4 bases and 2 bases, there was a span of 15 bases. CDR1 is SGHRS, CDR2 YFSETQ, per germline. This CDR3 has 15 residues. CDR3 protein: CASSSYTGLNTEAFF. CDR3 nucleotide sequence: TGCGCCAGCAGCAGCTATACAGGGCTTAACACTGAAGCTTTCTTT. Variable domain in full (rest from reference TRBV5-1 and TRBJ1-1): KAGVTQTPRYLIKTRGQQVTLSCSPISGHRSVSWYQQTPGQGLQFLFEYFSETQRNKGNFPGRFSGRQFSNSRSEMNVSTLELGDSALYLCASSSYTGLNTEAFFGQGTRLTVV.

CDR3 region: CASSQPTGTGEADEKLFF. The CDR3, as DNA: TGTGCCAGCAGCCAACCCACCGGGACAGGGGAAGCCGATGAAAAACTGTTTTTT. V and J are TRBV3-1 and TRBJ1-4, with 10 positions matching TRBD1. In germline, CDR1 is LGHDT, CDR2 YNNKEL (reference sequence). The length of the CDR3 is 18 residues. The J segment lost 6 bases and the V segment lost 2 bases, leaving 12 bases of the junction unmatched.

This clonotype has a handful of counts. The rearrangement uses TRBV12-5 and TRBJ1-1; D gene unclear. Germline CDR1 is LGHNT and CDR2 is FRNRAP. The V end was cut by 6 bases, the J end by 0 bases, with 2 bases between. There are 11 residues in the CDR3. CDR3 in amino acids: CASGLNTEAFF. In nucleotides, the CDR3 is TGTGCTAGTGGCCTGAACACTGAAGCTTTCTTT.

This rearrangement joins TRBV20-1 to TRBJ1-1, with D maybe TRBD1 (6 bases). Looked up from germline, CDR1 is DFQATT and CDR2 is SNEGSKA (reference sequence). V dropped 7 bases and J dropped 0 bases, with 15 bases sitting between them. CDR3 length: 14 residues. This chain's CDR3 is CSVKGQGMNTEAFF. In nucleotides, the CDR3 is TGCAGTGTTAAGGGGCAGGGGATGAACACTGAAGCTTTCTTT.

This clonotype was seen ten or more times. This sequence joins TRBV5-6 and TRBJ2-1; TRBD1 might be the D (5 bases). The CDR3 totals 16 residues. Trimming took off 1 base at V and 0 bases at J, with 11 bases between the two ends. CDR1 is SGHDT and CDR2 is YYEEEE in the germline V gene. CDR3 amino acids: CASSLLGASSYNEQFF. CDR3 DNA: TGTGCCAGCAGCTTGTTAGGGGCCAGCTCCTACAATGAGCAGTTCTTC.

This clonotype was observed a handful of times. The gene calls are TRBV29-1 and TRBJ1-1; perhaps TRBD1 as D (5 bases). Trimming took off 5 bases at V and 5 bases at J, with 12 bases between the two ends. Germline V gene lookup returns CDR1 SQVTM and CDR2 ANQGSEA. CDR3 size: 12 residues. The CDR3 DNA reads TGCAGCGTTATCAGGGAAAGAACTGAAGCTTTCTTT. This codes for CSVIRERTEAFF.

This clonotype was seen more than once but under ten times. The genes are TRBV12-3 or TRBV12-4 and TRBJ2-3, with TRBD2 identical over 12 bases. This CDR3 spans 16 amino acids. With V trimmed by 6 bases and J by 5 bases, 9 bases remained unmatched. The CDR3 protein is CASSPSGGAWRDTQYF. DNA for the CDR3: TGTGCCAGCAGCCCTAGCGGGGGGGCCTGGCGAGATACGCAGTATTTT.

The count of this clonotype is one. The CDR3 here is CASSYSRASVAKNIQYF. DNA for the CDR3: TGTGCCAGCAGTTACTCGAGGGCTAGCGTGGCCAAAAACATTCAGTACTTC. This rearrangement joins TRBV6-2 or TRBV6-3 to TRBJ2-4; a possible D gene is TRBD2 (6 bases). The CDR3 spans 17 residues. From germline, CDR1 is MNHEY and CDR2 SVGEGT. V was pared by 0 bases and J by 1 base, with 13 bases between.

V and J are TRBV20-1 and TRBJ2-1; TRBD1 is a possible D gene (6 bases). From germline, CDR1 is DFQATT and CDR2 SNEGSKA (reference sequence). The germline V and J ends were trimmed by 6 bases and 4 bases, with 19 bases remaining between them. The CDR3 length is 15 residues. This CDR3 is CSATFPLGGYNEQFF. The CDR3 DNA reads as TGCAGTGCCACGTTTCCCCTAGGGGGATACAATGAGCAGTTCTTC.

This clonotype was found a few times. The rearrangement uses TRBV6-2 or TRBV6-3 and TRBJ2-7; maybe TRBD1 (5 bases). Germline CDR1 MNHEY, CDR2 SVGEGT. The ends were cut back, 4 bases at V and 6 bases at J, with 10 bases in the middle. There are 12 residues in the CDR3. The CDR3 here is CASSFDRSEQYF. CDR3 DNA sequence: TGTGCCAGCAGTTTCGACAGAAGCGAGCAGTACTTC.

The chain links TRBV9 to TRBJ1-1, with D possibly TRBD1 on 6 matching bases. Trimming took 2 bases from V and 5 from J, leaving 19 bases between them. The length of the CDR3 is 16 residues. CDR1 is SGDLS, CDR2 YYNGEE, per germline. In nucleotides, the CDR3 is TGTGCCAGCAGCGTTGATTTAGAGGGGCAGGGGACTGAAGCTTTCTTT. Translated: CASSVDLEGQGTEAFF.

The rearrangement uses TRBV2 and TRBJ2-1, with 12 bases lining up with TRBD2. CDR1 is SNHLY and CDR2 is FYNNEI in the germline V gene. The CDR3 spans 17 residues. V shed 0 bases, J shed 5 bases, and the junction held 5 bases outside the gene matches. CDR3 sequence: CASSEALLAGGNNEQFF. The CDR3 DNA follows: TGTGCCAGCAGTGAAGCCCTACTAGCGGGAGGCAACAATGAGCAGTTCTTC.

The genes are TRBV7-3 and TRBJ2-1; 9 nucleotides match TRBD2. V dropped 3 bases and J dropped 7; count of bases not matched to a gene: 7. Germline V lookup: CDR1 SGHTA, CDR2 FQGTGA. This CDR3 has 15 amino acids. CDR3 protein: CASSLLAGNTNEQFF. The CDR3 DNA is TGTGCCAGCAGCTTGCTAGCGGGAAACACAAATGAGCAGTTCTTC. The variable domain in full, completed from reference TRBV7-3 and TRBJ2-1, reads GAGVSQTPSNKVTEKGKYVELRCDPISGHTALYWYRQSLGQGPEFLIYFQGTGAADDSGLPNDRFFAVRPEGSVSTLKIQRTERGDSAVYLCASSLLAGNTNEQFFGPGTRLTVL.

This clonotype came up many times. The genes are TRBV20-1 and TRBJ2-3; the D gene is possibly TRBD2 (5 bases). The V gene's germline CDR1 is DFQATT and CDR2 SNEGSKA (reference sequence). Trimming took 3 bases from V and 2 from J, leaving 9 bases between them. The CDR3 has 13 amino acids. CDR3 DNA: TGCAGTGCTAGCTCGGGATCCACAGATACGCAGTATTTT. Translating gives CSASSGSTDTQYF.

The table lists this clonotype with a few counts. The V gene is TRBV28, the J gene TRBJ2-3, with TRBD1 matching over 11 bases. Losses at the gene ends were 4 bases for V and 6 bases for J; bases not matched to a gene: 3. The CDR3 totals 14 residues. Germline V CDR1 and CDR2: MDHEN, SYDVKM. This CDR3 reads CASSWDRGKDTQYF. The CDR3 nucleotides are TGTGCCAGCAGTTGGGACAGGGGGAAGGATACGCAGTATTTT.

This sequence joins TRBV11-3 and TRBJ2-7, with 12 bases matching TRBD2. The J segment lost 3 bases and the V segment lost 5 bases, leaving 5 bases of the junction unmatched. Germline CDR1 is SGHNT and CDR2 is YENEEA. CDR3 length equals 15 residues. In nucleotides, the CDR3 is TGTGCCAGCAGCCCTAGCGGGAGGGCCTTCTACGAGCAGTACTTC. It specifies CASSPSGRAFYEQYF.

V and J are TRBV18 and TRBJ1-1; D is unresolved. V was pared by 3 bases and J by 2 bases, with 10 bases between. The CDR3 spans 14 residues. Germline values: CDR1 KGHSH, CDR2 LQKENI. The CDR3 bases are TGTGCCAGCTCACCGGAGGGCCGAAACACTGAAGCTTTCTTT. Translating it yields CASSPEGRNTEAFF.

This clonotype showed up just a few times. The chain is built from TRBV5-5 and TRBJ1-5, with 7 bases fitting TRBD1. V was clipped by 4 bases and J by 2 bases; unmatched bases: 9. There are 16 residues in the CDR3. Germline V gene data show CDR1 as SGHKS and CDR2 as YYEKEE (reference sequence). DNA of the CDR3: TGTGCCAGCAGCCAGGGGGGCAGGGTGGGCAATCAGCCCCAGCATTTT. Its protein is CASSQGGRVGNQPQHF.

This clonotype turned up a few times. The chain carries TRBV5-1 and TRBJ2-7; D could derive from TRBD1 or TRBD2 (5 bases each). Germline-derived CDR1 and CDR2 are SGHRS and YFSETQ. V gave up 5 bases and J gave up 6 bases, with 18 bases separating them. The CDR3 sequence is 14 residues long. The CDR3 sequence: CASSSGTGTFEQYF. The CDR3 nucleotides read TGCGCCAGCAGTTCCGGGACCGGGACGTTCGAGCAGTACTTC. Full variable domain (outside the CDR3, taken from reference TRBV5-1 and TRBJ2-7): KAGVTQTPRYLIKTRGQQVTLSCSPISGHRSVSWYQQTPGQGLQFLFEYFSETQRNKGNFPGRFSGRQFSNSRSEMNVSTLELGDSALYLCASSSGTGTFEQYFGPGTRLTVT.